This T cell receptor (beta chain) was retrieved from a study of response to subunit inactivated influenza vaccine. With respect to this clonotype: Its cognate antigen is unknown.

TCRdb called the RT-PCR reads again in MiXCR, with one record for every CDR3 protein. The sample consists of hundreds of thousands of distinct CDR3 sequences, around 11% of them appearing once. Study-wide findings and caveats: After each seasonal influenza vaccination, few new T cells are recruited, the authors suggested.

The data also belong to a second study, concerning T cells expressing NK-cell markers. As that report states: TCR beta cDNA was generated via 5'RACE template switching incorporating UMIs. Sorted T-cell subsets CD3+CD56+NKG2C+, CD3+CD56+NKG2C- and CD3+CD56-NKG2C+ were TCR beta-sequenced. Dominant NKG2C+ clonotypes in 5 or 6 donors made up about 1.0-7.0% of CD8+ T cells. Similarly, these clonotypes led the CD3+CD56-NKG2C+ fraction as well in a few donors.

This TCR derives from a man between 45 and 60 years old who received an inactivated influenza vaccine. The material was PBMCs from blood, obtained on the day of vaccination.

DNA of the CDR3: TGTGCCAGCAGCTTGCTGTTTGTGGATACGCAGTATTTT. This translates into CASSLLFVDTQYF. This chain connects TRBV5-6 to TRBJ2-3, with D unclear. The CDR3 totals 13 residues. V shed 1 base and J shed 6 bases, with 9 bases lying between them. Germline V gene sequence: CDR1 SGHDT, CDR2 YYEEEE.